This T cell receptor beta chain is drawn from a study of T cell changes during pregnancy in multiple sclerosis (dated 2019 in TCRdb). The study in broad terms: Changes in the T cell repertoire over the course of pregnancy were examined in this study in women with multiple sclerosis.

Library construction relied on the immunoSEQ multiplex PCR assay. TCRdb holds this immuneACCESS table with in-frame rearrangements only. Some clones are missing; in checked studies, unresolved V genes explain under half, and the rest has no known cause. Counted in this sample were tens of thousands of clones; 80% to 95% of them appeared once. Of the sample, 0.85% is held by the ten largest clones. Concerning this clone itself: Its target antigen remains unknown. Base quality data are lacking; no much larger clone is found one base away.

The sample in question was peripheral blood, obtained in the first trimester of pregnancy. The sequence was obtained from a female donor with multiple sclerosis, enrolled in a pregnancy study.

The bases read TGTGCCAGCAGCTTAGCTACAGGGGGAGTTTATGAGCAGTTCTTC. It translates to CASSLATGGVYEQFF. Recombination joined TRBV7-2 with TRBJ2-1, and 8 bases in between align with TRBD1. Measured from the cysteine to the phenylalanine, the CDR3 is 15 residues long. Only the CDR3 part of the read is kept: 45 bases, read in frame from the first base. V trim: 0 bases; J trim: 8 bases; unmatched bases: 6. For CDR1 and CDR2, the germline V gene lists SGHTA and FQGNSA.